This TCR beta chain was documented in a study of T cells in Graves' hyperthyroidism and ophthalmopathy. About the study: Peripheral blood was collected at initial diagnosis, before any treatment.

The CDR3 totals 16 residues. The germline V gene encodes CDR1 LGHNA and CDR2 YNFKEQ. V gave up 0 bases and J gave up 3 bases, with 11 bases separating them. In this sample, this clonotype turned up a few times. It was RNA transcripts that yielded the amplified TCR beta CDR3 regions. The HTBI primer set was used in a first-round RT-PCR of the TCR CDR3. A single record per CDR3 protein comes from TCRdb applying MiXCR to the multiplex PCR reads. The sample lists around 400,000 distinct CDR3 sequences, over 10% occurring once. This clonotype was obtained from a woman between 18 and 29 years old with Graves' hyperthyroidism. This chain joins TRBV4-2 and TRBJ2-2; unclear D gene. The material sequenced was blood. The CDR3 coding sequence is TGTGCCAGCAGCCAAGATGCCAGGTCCGACACCGGGGAGCTGTTTTTT. Its translation is CASSQDARSDTGELFF.